This is a list of T cell receptor beta chains from one sample in a study of T-cell reconstitution after alpha-beta-depleted transplantation in children. MiXCR, applied by TCRdb to the PCR reads, yields one record per CDR3 protein. The profile shows approximately 4,500 distinct CDR3 sequences, around an eighth of them singletons. The material sequenced was PBMCs, mostly from graft donor cells, taken 60 days after TCRalphabeta/CD19-depleted stem cell transplant. These receptors were obtained from a male patient aged 2-15 years who had a stem cell transplant for acute lymphoblastic leukemia, so the T cells may come from the graft donor. Both conserved end residues are part of each CDR3. D genes are given only for firm matches. Clone sizes are given selectively: once, few, many, or a class where the clone is expanded.

d_gene	v_gene	abundance	j_gene	CDR3nt	CDR3aa
NA	TRBV4-1	many	TRBJ2-2	TGCGCCAGCAGCCAAGAACCTCCCGCGAACACCGGGGAGCTGTTTTTT	CASSQEPPANTGELFF
NA	TRBV7-9	many	TRBJ1-4	TGTGCCAGCAGCTTATTGGATGGTGAAAAACTGTTTTTT	CASSLLDGEKLFF
NA	TRBV21-1	many	TRBJ2-3	TGTGCCAGCAGCCTACAGGGCGATAGCACAGATACGCAGTATTTT	CASSLQGDSTDTQYF
NA	TRBV3-1	few	TRBJ2-5	TGTGCCTCCACCCAAGTCCGGAAGACCCAGTACTTC	CASTQVRKTQYF
NA	TRBV20-1	many	TRBJ2-1	TGCAGTGCTAGTAAAACATCTGGCTACAATGAGCAGTTCTTC	CSASKTSGYNEQFF
TRBD2	TRBV28	many	TRBJ2-3	TGTGCCAGCAGCCCGACTAGCGGGAGGAAAGATACGCAGTATTTT	CASSPTSGRKDTQYF
TRBD2	TRBV20-1	NA	TRBJ2-1	TGCAGTGCTCCCATGACTAGCGGGGGTGAGCAGTTCTTC	CSAPMTSGGEQFF
NA	TRBV10-2	many	TRBJ2-5	TGCGCCAGCAGTGACTCCGGGGCCTACCAAGAGACCCAGTACTTC	CASSDSGAYQETQYF
TRBD2	TRBV19	many	TRBJ2-1	TGTGCCAGTAGTACCGGACTAGCGGTCGGTAATGAGCAGTTCTTC	CASSTGLAVGNEQFF
TRBD1	TRBV29-1	medium-sized	TRBJ1-4	TGCAGCGTGGCCGACAGGGCCACTAATGAAAAACTGTTTTTT	CSVADRATNEKLFF
NA	TRBV5-1	medium-sized	TRBJ2-6	TGCGCCAGCAGCTTGGAGTGGGCGCGCTCTGGGGCCAACGTCCTGACTTTC	CASSLEWARSGANVLTF
NA	TRBV3-1	NA	TRBJ2-5	TGTGCCTCCTCCCAGCAGGGCGCTTGGGTAGAGGCCCAGTACTTC	CASSQQGAWVEAQYF
TRBD2	TRBV5-4	few	TRBJ2-7	TGTGCCAGCAGCTTGTCAGGGACTAGCCCCGAGCAGTACTTC	CASSLSGTSPEQYF
NA	TRBV29-1	NA	TRBJ1-2	TGCAGCGTTGATGGGCAGGGGAGAAATGGCTACACCTTC	CSVDGQGRNGYTF
TRBD1	TRBV2	many	TRBJ2-2	TGTGCCAGCTCCGGGACAGCCGGTCCCGAGGAGCTGTTTTTT	CASSGTAGPEELFF
NA	TRBV9	large	TRBJ2-7	TGTGCCAGCAGCGTAGCGTCAGACAGAGCCTACGAGCAGTACTTC	CASSVASDRAYEQYF
NA	TRBV20-1	many	TRBJ1-1	TGCAGTGCAAAGATAGACAACACTGAAGCTTTCTTT	CSAKIDNTEAFF
NA	TRBV5-6	many	TRBJ1-3	TGTGCCAGCTCCGGGGGCTACTCTGGAAACACCATATATTTT	CASSGGYSGNTIYF
TRBD2	TRBV20-1	NA	TRBJ2-3	TGCAGTGGCCAAGCTCCTCACGGGGCTAGCGGGGGGGCGTGGACAGATACGCAGTATTTT	CSGQAPHGASGGAWTDTQYF
NA	TRBV15	few	TRBJ1-5	TGTAGCAATCAGCCCCAGCATTTT	CSNQPQHF
TRBD2	TRBV7-8	many	TRBJ2-2	TGTGCCAGCAGCTTAGGACTAGCGGGGGGGCAGAGCACCGGGGAGCTGTTTTTT	CASSLGLAGGQSTGELFF
TRBD1	TRBV11-2	medium-sized	TRBJ2-7	TGTGCCAGCAGCACCGACAGGGGGCACTCCTACGAGCAGTACTTC	CASSTDRGHSYEQYF
NA	TRBV24-1	medium-sized	TRBJ2-5	TGTGCCACCAGGCCCGAGGTATCAGAGACCCAGTACTTC	CATRPEVSETQYF
NA	TRBV5-1	NA	TRBJ1-1	TGCGCCAGCAGCCCAGGAAACACTGAAGCTTTCTTT	CASSPGNTEAFF
NA	TRBV14	many	TRBJ1-3	TGTGCCAGCAGCCAAAACAGATGGACCCCTGGAAACACCATATATTTT	CASSQNRWTPGNTIYF
NA	TRBV11-2	many	TRBJ1-4	TGTGCCAGCAGCTTACTCCGGGCCTGGGGTGAAAAACTGTTTTTT	CASSLLRAWGEKLFF
TRBD2	TRBV28	many	TRBJ2-3	TGTGCCAGCAGTTTCGGTCTAGCGGGCCTCATAGGCGCAGATACGCAGTATTTT	CASSFGLAGLIGADTQYF
NA	TRBV4-1	many	TRBJ1-2	TGCGCCAGCAGCCAAGACCGCCCTGAGCGGCCGGATGCTAACTATGGCTACACCTTC	CASSQDRPERPDANYGYTF
NA	TRBV7-9	medium-sized	TRBJ2-1	TGTGCCAGCAGCCAGTCCGACGAGCAGTTCTTC	CASSQSDEQFF
TRBD1	TRBV27	many	TRBJ2-7	TGTGCCAGCAGAGAGGGGGCTTTCTACGAGCAGTACTTC	CASREGAFYEQYF
NA	TRBV29-1	many	TRBJ1-3	TGCAGCGTTGAACTGGGGAGCTCTGGAAACACCATATATTTT	CSVELGSSGNTIYF
NA	TRBV11-2	many	TRBJ2-1	TGTGCCAGCAGCTTGGTGACTAGGTGGGGAGGTGAGCAGTTCTTC	CASSLVTRWGGEQFF
TRBD1	TRBV18	many	TRBJ1-1	TGTGCCAGCTCACAGACAGGGGGCACTGAAGCTTTCTTT	CASSQTGGTEAFF
NA	TRBV12-3/TRBV12-4	many	TRBJ1-2	TGTGCCAGCAGTCGCTCGGGGAGTACTTCTGTACATGGCTACACCTTC	CASSRSGSTSVHGYTF
TRBD1	TRBV7-9	many	TRBJ2-7	TGTGCCAGCAGCTTAGGGGGACAGGGGATTTACGAGCAGTACTTC	CASSLGGQGIYEQYF
NA	TRBV28	many	TRBJ2-7	TGTGCCAGCAGTTCTTTTAAACTCGGAACCTCCTACGAGCAGTACTTC	CASSSFKLGTSYEQYF
NA	TRBV7-9	medium-sized	TRBJ1-1	TGTGCCAGCAGCTTAGATGGTCACACTGAAGCTTTCTTT	CASSLDGHTEAFF
TRBD1	TRBV28	medium-sized	TRBJ2-5	TGTGCCAGCAGTTTAGGACAGGGGGTATATGGACAAGAGACCCAGTACTTC	CASSLGQGVYGQETQYF
NA	TRBV18	many	TRBJ2-2	TGTGCCAGCTCACGGGACCTCTACACCGGGGAGCTGTTTTTT	CASSRDLYTGELFF
TRBD2	TRBV20-1	NA	TRBJ2-3	TGCAGGGTCCAAGATCCTGGCGGGGCTAGCGGGGGGGCGTGGACAGATACGCAGTATTTT	CRVQDPGGASGGAWTDTQYF
NA	TRBV7-2	many	TRBJ2-1	TGTGCCAGCAGCTTAGTTGGGGTTGGTCCCTACAATGAGCAGTTCTTC	CASSLVGVGPYNEQFF
NA	TRBV6-5	many	TRBJ1-2	TGTGCCAGCACCCAGGGTCAGCTATCAGGCTACACCTTC	CASTQGQLSGYTF
NA	TRBV10-3	medium-sized	TRBJ2-7	TGTGCCATCAGTGACGGGGGCCTTAGCTCCTACGAGCAGTACTTC	CAISDGGLSSYEQYF
TRBD2	TRBV7-8	many	TRBJ2-7	TGTGCCAGCAGCCTCGCTAGCGGGGAGGCCTACGAGCAGTACTTC	CASSLASGEAYEQYF